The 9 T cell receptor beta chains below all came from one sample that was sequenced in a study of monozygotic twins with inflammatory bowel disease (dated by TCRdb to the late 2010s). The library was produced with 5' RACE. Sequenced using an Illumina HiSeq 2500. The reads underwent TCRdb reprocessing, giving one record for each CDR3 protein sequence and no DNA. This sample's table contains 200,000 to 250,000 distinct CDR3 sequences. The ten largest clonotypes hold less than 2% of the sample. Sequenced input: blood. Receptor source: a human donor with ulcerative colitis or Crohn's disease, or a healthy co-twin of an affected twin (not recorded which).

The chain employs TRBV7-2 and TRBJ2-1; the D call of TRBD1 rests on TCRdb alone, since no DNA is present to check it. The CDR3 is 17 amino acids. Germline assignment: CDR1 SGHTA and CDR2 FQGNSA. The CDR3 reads CASSPGTGRGNYNEQFF.

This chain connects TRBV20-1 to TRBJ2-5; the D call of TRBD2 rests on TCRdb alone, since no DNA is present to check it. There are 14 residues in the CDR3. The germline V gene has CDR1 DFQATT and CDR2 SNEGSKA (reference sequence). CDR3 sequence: CSAGGGGEQETQYF.

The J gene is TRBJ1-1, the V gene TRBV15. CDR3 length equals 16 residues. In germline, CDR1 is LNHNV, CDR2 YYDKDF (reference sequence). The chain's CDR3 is CATSRGLGSENTEAFF. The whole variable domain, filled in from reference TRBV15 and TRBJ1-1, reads DAMVIQNPRYQVTQFGKPVTLSCSQTLNHNVMYWYQQKSSQAPKLLFHYYDKDFNNEADTPDNFQSRRPNTSFCFLDIRSPGLGDTAMYLCATSRGLGSENTEAFFGQGTRLTVV.

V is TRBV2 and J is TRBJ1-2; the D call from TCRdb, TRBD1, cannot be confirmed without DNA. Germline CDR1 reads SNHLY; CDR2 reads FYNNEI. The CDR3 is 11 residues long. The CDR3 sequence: CASRTQGRYTF. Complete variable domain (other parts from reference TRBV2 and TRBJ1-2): EPEVTQTPSHQVTQMGQEVILRCVPISNHLYFYWYRQILGQKVEFLVSFYNNEISEKSEIFDDQFSVERPDGSNFTLKIRSTKLEDSAMYFCASRTQGRYTFGSGTRLTVV.

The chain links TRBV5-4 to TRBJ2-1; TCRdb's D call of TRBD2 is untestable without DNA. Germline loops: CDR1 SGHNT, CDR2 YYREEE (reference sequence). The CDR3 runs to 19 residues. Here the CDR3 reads CASSLGISGGTYSYNEQFF.

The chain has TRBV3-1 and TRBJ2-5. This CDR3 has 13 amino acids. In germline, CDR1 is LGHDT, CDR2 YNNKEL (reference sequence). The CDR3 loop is CASSLGQKETQYF.

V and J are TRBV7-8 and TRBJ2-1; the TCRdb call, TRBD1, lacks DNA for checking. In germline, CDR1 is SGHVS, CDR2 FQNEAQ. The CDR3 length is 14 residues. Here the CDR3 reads CASSLPQGFNEQFF.

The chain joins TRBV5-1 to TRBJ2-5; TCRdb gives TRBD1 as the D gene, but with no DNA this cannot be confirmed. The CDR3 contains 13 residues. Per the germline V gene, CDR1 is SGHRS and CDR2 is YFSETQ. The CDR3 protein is CASSPGQQETQYF.

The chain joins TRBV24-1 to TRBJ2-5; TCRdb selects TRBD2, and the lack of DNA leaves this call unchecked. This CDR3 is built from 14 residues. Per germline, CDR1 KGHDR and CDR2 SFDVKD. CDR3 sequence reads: CATSLAGPRETQYF.